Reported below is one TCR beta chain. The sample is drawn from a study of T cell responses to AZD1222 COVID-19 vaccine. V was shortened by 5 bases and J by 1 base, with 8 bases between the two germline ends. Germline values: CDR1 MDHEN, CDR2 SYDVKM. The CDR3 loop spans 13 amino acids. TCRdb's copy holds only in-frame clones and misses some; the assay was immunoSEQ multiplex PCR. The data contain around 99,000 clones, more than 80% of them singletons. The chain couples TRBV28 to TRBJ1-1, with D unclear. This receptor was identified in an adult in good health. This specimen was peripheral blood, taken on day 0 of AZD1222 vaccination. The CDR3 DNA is TGTGCCAGCAGTCCGCGACGGAACACTGAAGCTTTCTTT. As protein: CASSPRRNTEAFF.